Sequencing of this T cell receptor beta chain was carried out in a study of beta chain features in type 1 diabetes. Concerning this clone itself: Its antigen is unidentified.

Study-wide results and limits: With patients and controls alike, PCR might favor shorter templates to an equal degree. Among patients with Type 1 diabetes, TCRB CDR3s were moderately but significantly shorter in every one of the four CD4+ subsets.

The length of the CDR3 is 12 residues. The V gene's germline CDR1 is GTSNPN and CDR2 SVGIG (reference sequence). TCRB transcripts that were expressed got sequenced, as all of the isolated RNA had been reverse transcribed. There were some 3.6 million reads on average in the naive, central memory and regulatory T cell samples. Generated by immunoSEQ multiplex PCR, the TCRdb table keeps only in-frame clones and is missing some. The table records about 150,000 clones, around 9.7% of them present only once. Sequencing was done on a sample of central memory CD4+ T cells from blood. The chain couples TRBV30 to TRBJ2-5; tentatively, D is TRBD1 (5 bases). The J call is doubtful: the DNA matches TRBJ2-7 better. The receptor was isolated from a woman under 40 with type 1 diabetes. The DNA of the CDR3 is TGTGCCTGGAGTGATCAGGGCTACGAGCAGTACTTC. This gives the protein CAWSDQGYEQYF.